This T cell receptor (beta chain) is from a study of T-cell memory formation after mild COVID-19. Study summary: For the most part, TCR clusters were specific to one donor.

General observations from the study: The study found contracting CD4+ clones mainly in CM and EM and contracting CD8+ clones in EMRA. Some responding clones appeared in pre-infection memory, suggesting cross-reactive memory joined.

This clonotype was counted once. What it recognizes is unknown. At one of its ends the junction is not consistent with the germline gene, which may arise from a read error. TCRdb called the 5' RACE reads again in MiXCR, with one record for every CDR3 protein. The sample yields a few hundred thousand distinct CDR3 sequences, 20% to 25% seen once. This CDR3 spans 14 amino acids. CDR1 MNHEY and CDR2 SVGAGI come from the germline V gene. Sequencing input: PBMCs or a T cell subset sorted from them (not recorded which). This chain connects TRBV6-5 to TRBJ2-7, with D hard to call. The clonotype originates from an adult woman who had mild COVID-19 (a few samples of this study predate the infection). Cell type and time point are not known. The CDR3 DNA follows: TGTGCCAGCACTTACGGTATAGGGTTCGGCGAGCAGTACTTC. Amino acid sequence: CASTYGIGFGEQYF.